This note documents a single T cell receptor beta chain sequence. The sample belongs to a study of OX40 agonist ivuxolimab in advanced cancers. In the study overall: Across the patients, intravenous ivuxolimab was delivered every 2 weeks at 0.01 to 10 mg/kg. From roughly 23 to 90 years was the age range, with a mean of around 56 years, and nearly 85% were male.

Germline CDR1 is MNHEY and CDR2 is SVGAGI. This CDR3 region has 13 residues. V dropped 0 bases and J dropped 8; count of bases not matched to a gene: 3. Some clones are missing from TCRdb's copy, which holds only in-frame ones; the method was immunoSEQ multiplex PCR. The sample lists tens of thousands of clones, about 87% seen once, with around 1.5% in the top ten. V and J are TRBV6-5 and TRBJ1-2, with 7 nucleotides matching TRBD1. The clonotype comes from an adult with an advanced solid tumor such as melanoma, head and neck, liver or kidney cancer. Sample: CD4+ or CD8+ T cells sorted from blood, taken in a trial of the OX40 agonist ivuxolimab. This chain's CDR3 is CASSYSGTDGYTF. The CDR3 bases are TGTGCCAGCAGTTACTCCGGGACAGACGGCTACACCTTC.